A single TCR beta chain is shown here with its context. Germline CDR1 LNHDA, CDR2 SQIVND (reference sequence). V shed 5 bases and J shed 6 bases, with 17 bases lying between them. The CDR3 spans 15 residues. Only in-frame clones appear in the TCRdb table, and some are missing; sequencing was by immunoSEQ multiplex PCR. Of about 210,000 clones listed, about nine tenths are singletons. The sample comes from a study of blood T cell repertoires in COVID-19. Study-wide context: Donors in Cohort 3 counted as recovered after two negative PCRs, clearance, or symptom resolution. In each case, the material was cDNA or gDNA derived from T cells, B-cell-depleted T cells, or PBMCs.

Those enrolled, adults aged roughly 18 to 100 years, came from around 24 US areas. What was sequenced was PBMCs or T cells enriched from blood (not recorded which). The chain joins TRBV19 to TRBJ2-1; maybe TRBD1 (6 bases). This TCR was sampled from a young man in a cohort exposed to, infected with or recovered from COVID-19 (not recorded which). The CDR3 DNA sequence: TGTGCCAGTAGTGGGGGCTCGGGACGTCTCAATGAGCAGTTCTTC. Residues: CASSGGSGRLNEQFF.